These 13 T cell receptor beta chains came from one sample sequenced in a study of response to subunit inactivated influenza vaccine. Via MiXCR, TCRdb re-called the RT-PCR reads, giving one row per CDR3 protein. Found here are about 650,000 distinct CDR3 sequences, 14% of them singletons; the top ten hold 7.5% to 8%. The sequencing used PBMCs from blood, collected 14 to 15 days before vaccination. Every receptor here comes from a man aged 45-65 years who received an inactivated influenza vaccine.

This clonotype occurred a few times. J is TRBJ2-3 and V is TRBV20-1, with TRBD2 matching 12 bases. Unmatched junction bases numbered 8, after V lost 3 bases and J lost 4 bases. The germline gives CDR1 DFQATT, CDR2 SNEGSKA (reference sequence). CDR3 length: 16 residues. The CDR3 spells CSASLPSGRGADTQYF. The CDR3 DNA follows: TGCAGTGCTAGTCTCCCTAGCGGGAGGGGGGCAGATACGCAGTATTTT.

This clonotype was seen repeatedly, ten times or more. The genes are TRBV15 and TRBJ1-1, with unresolved D. Trimming stripped 0 bases from V and 5 bases from J, with 7 bases between. Per the germline V gene, CDR1 is LNHNV and CDR2 is YYDKDF (reference sequence). The CDR3 spans 13 residues. The CDR3 sequence: CATSREFRTEAFF. DNA of the CDR3: TGTGCCACCAGCAGAGAGTTTAGGACTGAAGCTTTCTTT.

The V gene is TRBV12-3 or TRBV12-4, the J gene TRBJ1-5, with 10 bases lining up with TRBD1. This CDR3 is 16 amino acids long. The J segment lost 0 bases and the V segment lost 5 bases, leaving 4 bases of the junction unmatched. CDR3 in amino acids: CASSPRQGASNQPQHF. The CDR3 region has the DNA TGTGCCAGCAGTCCTAGACAGGGGGCTAGCAATCAGCCCCAGCATTTT.

The chain employs TRBV12-3 or TRBV12-4 and TRBJ1-1; 8 nucleotides line up with TRBD1. J was trimmed by 10 bases and V by 0 bases; bases with no gene match: 7. The CDR3 runs to 14 residues. The CDR3: CASSLATNTGGAFF. The DNA of the CDR3 is TGTGCCAGCAGTTTAGCGACCAATACAGGGGGAGCTTTCTTT.

This clonotype occurred a few times. The rearrangement uses TRBV10-3 and TRBJ2-7; D perhaps matches TRBD2 (5 bases). CDR3 size: 13 residues. Germline V gene data show CDR1 as ENHRY and CDR2 as SYGVKD. Deletions cut 11 bases from V and 0 bases from J, with 14 bases between. The CDR3 spells CAGSPGSSYEQYF. CDR3 coding DNA: TGTGCCGGCTCCCCGGGATCCTCCTACGAGCAGTACTTC.

This clonotype was counted only a few times. V and J are TRBV12-3 or TRBV12-4 and TRBJ2-2; 9 bases agree with TRBD2. The CDR3 runs to 17 residues. V lost 6 bases and J lost 6; bases outside the gene matches: 14. In DNA form, the CDR3 reads TGTGCCAGCAGGATGACTAGCGGACCCACGGGGGCCGGGGAGCTGTTTTTT. Protein: CASRMTSGPTGAGELFF.

This clonotype was seen only a few times. The chain couples TRBV12-3 or TRBV12-4 to TRBJ2-7, with D perhaps being TRBD1 or TRBD2 (6 bases each). V was pared by 3 bases and J by 6 bases, with 12 bases between. There are 13 residues in the CDR3. This chain's CDR3 is CASSLGRGGEQYF. DNA for the CDR3: TGTGCCAGCAGTTTGGGCAGGGGAGGCGAGCAGTACTTC.

This clonotype occurred many times. The chain combines TRBV10-3 with TRBJ1-1; weak D call: TRBD1 (5 bases). This CDR3 comprises 13 residues. V was cut by 5 bases and J by 1 base, with 8 bases left in between. Germline values: CDR1 ENHRY, CDR2 SYGVKD. The CDR3 region is CAISTTGNTEAFF. CDR3 bases: TGTGCCATCAGTACAACAGGGAACACTGAAGCTTTCTTT.

For this clonotype: A much larger clone is a single base away; this may be a read error. The chain employs TRBV12-3 or TRBV12-4 and TRBJ1-4, with TRBD1 matching over 8 bases. This CDR3 has 14 amino acids. CDR3 sequence (DNA): TGTGCCAGCACCACCACAGGGGGTAATGAAAAACTGCTTTTT. Translation: CASTTTGGNEKLLF.

In regard to this clonotype: The junction departs from the called germline gene at one end, perhaps through a read error. The rearrangement uses TRBV7-7 and TRBJ2-5; maybe TRBD2 (5 bases). Germline lookup yields CDR1 SSHAT and CDR2 FNYEAQ (reference sequence). The CDR3 contains 13 residues. CDR3 region: CASSGGFEETQYF. In nucleotides, the CDR3 is TGTGCTAGCAGCGGCGGGTTTGAAGAGACCCAGTACTTC. Filled out from reference TRBV7-7 and TRBJ2-5, the complete variable domain reads GAGVSQSPRYKVTKRGQDVTLRCDPISSHATLYWYQQALGQGPEFLTYFNYEAQPDKSGLPSDRFSAERPEGSISTLTIQRTEQRDSAMYRCASSGGFEETQYFGPGTRLLVL.

This clonotype came up a few times. This chain connects TRBV5-1 to TRBJ2-7, with TRBD1 matching over 9 bases. J lost 2 bases, V lost 5 bases, and 5 bases had no gene match. Per germline, CDR1 SGHRS and CDR2 YFSETQ. There are 14 residues in the CDR3. The CDR3 DNA sequence: TGCGCCAGCAGAGACGGGACAGGGCCCTACGAGCAGTACTTC. Translated: CASRDGTGPYEQYF.

The chain uses TRBV30 and TRBJ2-1; 7 bases map to TRBD1. The V and J ends lost 3 bases and 12 bases, in that order; junction bases with no gene match: 17. This CDR3 contains 15 residues. Germline V gives CDR1 GTSNPN, CDR2 SVGIG (reference sequence). The CDR3 DNA reads TGTGCCTGGAGGTCGGGACAGAGACAAGTACAACGGCAGTTCTTC. Translation gives CAWRSGQRQVQRQFF.

The chain employs TRBV24-1 and TRBJ2-3; D unresolved. CDR1 is KGHDR, CDR2 SFDVKD, per germline. Trimming shortened V by 3 bases and J by 1 base, and 4 bases separated the two germline ends. This CDR3 contains 13 residues. The CDR3 DNA is TGTGCCACCAGTGATCCCGGCACAGATACGCAGTATTTT. Amino acids: CATSDPGTDTQYF.